This T cell receptor beta chain was identified during a study of chemoradiotherapy in HPV16-positive cancers. The CDR3 length is 15 residues. Between the trimmed V and J ends, which lost 10 bases and 4 bases, there was a span of 22 bases. Germline-derived CDR1 and CDR2 are MNHEY and SVGAGI. As to this clone: Antigen specificity is unknown.

Whole-study findings and limits: Candidate HPV-specific clones and E7-related TCR motifs grew in tumor during treatment.

Generated by immunoSEQ multiplex PCR, the TCRdb table keeps only in-frame clones and is missing some. The sample has tens of thousands of clones, more than 85% seen once. This chain joins TRBV6-5 and TRBJ2-5, with D possibly called TRBD1 or TRBD2 (5 bases each). The sequence was collected from a human donor with HPV-associated anogenital cancer. The sample consisted of blood, taken from a patient who underwent chemoradiotherapy. The CDR3 coding sequence is TGTGCCACCCGTCTGGGGGTTATGGTTGGAGAGACCCAGTACTTC. Encoded protein: CATRLGVMVGETQYF.